This T cell receptor beta chain appears in the sequencing data of a study of cytomegalovirus exposure and HLA in healthy donors. Using immunoSEQ multiplex PCR, the repertoire was profiled, and TCRdb retains in-frame clones only, with some absent. The sample has a few hundred thousand clones, more than 80% seen once. The sequence came from a woman in her late teens or twenties in good health and CMV-seronegative. The specimen was PBMCs.

In DNA, the CDR3 is TGTGCCAGCAGCCCGAGCTCCTACGAGCAGTACTTC. Protein sequence: CASSPSSYEQYF. V and J are TRBV2 and TRBJ2-7; D is undetermined. The germline V gene encodes CDR1 SNHLY and CDR2 FYNNEI. V was shortened by 6 bases and J by 0 bases, with 6 bases between the two germline ends. This CDR3 spans 12 amino acids.